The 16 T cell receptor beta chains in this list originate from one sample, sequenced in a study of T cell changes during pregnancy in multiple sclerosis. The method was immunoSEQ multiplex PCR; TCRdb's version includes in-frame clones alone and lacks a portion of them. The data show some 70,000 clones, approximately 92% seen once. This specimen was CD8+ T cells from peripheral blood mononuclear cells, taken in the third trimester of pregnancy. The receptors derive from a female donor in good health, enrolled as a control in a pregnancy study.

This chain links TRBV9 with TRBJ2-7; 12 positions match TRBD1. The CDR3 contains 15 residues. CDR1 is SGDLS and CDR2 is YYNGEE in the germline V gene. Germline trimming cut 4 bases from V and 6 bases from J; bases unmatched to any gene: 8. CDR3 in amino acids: CASSPRDRGPGEQYF. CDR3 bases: TGTGCCAGCAGCCCACGGGACAGGGGGCCTGGCGAGCAGTACTTC.

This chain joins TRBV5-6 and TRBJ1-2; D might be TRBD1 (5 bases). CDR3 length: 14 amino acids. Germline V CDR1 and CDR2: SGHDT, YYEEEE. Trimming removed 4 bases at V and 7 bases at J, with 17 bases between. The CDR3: CASSPSGRVAGYTF. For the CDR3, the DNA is TGTGCCAGCAGCCCCTCGGGCAGGGTAGCTGGCTACACCTTC.

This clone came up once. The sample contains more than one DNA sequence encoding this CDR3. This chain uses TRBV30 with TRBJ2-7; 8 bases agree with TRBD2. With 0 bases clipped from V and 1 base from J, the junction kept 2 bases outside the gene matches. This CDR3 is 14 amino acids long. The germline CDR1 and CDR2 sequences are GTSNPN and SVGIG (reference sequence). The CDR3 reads CAWSVRGGSYEQYF. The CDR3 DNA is TGTGCCTGGAGTGTACGGGGGGGGTCCTACGAGCAGTACTTC.

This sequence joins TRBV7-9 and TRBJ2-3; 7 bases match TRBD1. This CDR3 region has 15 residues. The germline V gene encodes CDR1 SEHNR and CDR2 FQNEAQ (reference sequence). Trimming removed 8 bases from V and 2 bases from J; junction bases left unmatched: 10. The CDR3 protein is CASHPQGVVTDTQYF. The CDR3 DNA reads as TGTGCCAGCCACCCCCAGGGGGTGGTCACAGATACGCAGTATTTT. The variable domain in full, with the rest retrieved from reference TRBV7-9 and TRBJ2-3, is DTGVSQNPRHKITKRGQNVTFRCDPISEHNRLYWYRQTLGQGPEFLTYFQNEAQLEKSRLLSDRFSAERPKGSFSTLEIQRTEQGDSAMYLCASHPQGVVTDTQYFGPGTRLTVL.

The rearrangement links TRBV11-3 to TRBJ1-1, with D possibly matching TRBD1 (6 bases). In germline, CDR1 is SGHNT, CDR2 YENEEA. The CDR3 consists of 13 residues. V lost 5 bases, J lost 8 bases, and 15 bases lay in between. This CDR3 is CASSPRGGGEAFF. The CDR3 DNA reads TGTGCCAGCAGCCCCCGGGGGGGCGGGGAAGCTTTCTTT. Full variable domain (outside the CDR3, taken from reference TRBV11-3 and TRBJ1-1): EAGVVQSPRYKIIEKKQPVAFWCNPISGHNTLYWYLQNLGQGPELLIRYENEEAVDDSQLPKDRFSAERLKGVDSTLKIQPAELGDSAVYLCASSPRGGGEAFFGQGTRLTVV.

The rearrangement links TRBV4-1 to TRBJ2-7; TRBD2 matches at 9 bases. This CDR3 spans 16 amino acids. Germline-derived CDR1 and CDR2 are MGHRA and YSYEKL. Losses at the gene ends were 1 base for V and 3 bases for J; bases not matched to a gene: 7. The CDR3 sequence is CASSQGSRGGYYEQYF. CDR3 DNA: TGCGCCAGCAGCCAAGGTTCGCGGGGGGGGTACTACGAGCAGTACTTC.

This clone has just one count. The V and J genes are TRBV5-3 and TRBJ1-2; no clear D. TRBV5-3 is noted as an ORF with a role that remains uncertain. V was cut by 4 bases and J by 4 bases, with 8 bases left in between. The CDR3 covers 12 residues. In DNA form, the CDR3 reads TGTGCCAGAAGCCGGGAAATCTATGGCTACACCTTC. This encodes CARSREIYGYTF.

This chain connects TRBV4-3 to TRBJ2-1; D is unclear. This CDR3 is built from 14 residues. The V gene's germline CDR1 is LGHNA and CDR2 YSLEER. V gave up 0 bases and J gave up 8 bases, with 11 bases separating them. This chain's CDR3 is CASSQDPGGYEQFF. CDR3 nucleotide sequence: TGCGCCAGCAGCCAAGATCCGGGTGGCTATGAGCAGTTCTTC.

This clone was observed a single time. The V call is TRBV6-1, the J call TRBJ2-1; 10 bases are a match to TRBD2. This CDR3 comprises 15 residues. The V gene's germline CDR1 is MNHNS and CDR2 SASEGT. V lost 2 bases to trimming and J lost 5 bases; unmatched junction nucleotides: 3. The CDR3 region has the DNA TGTGCCAGCAGTGAATGGCTAGCGGGGGACAATGAGCAGTTCTTC. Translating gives CASSEWLAGDNEQFF.

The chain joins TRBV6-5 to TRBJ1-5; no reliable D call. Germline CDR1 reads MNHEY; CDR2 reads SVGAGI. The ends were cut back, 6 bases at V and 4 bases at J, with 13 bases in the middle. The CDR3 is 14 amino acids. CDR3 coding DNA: TGTGCCAGCAGCTACACCCGGGAAAATCAGCCCCAGCATTTT. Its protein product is CASSYTRENQPQHF.

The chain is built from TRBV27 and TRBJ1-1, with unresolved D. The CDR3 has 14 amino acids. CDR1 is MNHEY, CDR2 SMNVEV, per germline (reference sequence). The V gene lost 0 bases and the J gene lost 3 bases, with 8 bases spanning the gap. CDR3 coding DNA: TGTGCCAGCAGTTTATCCTTGAGGGACACTGAAGCTTTCTTT. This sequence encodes CASSLSLRDTEAFF.

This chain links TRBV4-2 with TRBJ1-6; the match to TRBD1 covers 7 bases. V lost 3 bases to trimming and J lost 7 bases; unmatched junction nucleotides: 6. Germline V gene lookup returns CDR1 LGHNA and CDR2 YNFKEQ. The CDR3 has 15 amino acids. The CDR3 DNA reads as TGTGCCAGCAGCCAGGATAGACAGGGAAATTCACCCCTCCACTTT. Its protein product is CASSQDRQGNSPLHF.

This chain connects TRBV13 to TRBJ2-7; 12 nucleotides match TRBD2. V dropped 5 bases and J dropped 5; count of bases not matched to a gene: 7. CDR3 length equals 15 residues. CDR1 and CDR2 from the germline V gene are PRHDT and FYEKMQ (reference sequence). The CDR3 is CASSMGLAGGNEQYF. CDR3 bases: TGTGCCAGCAGCATGGGGCTAGCGGGGGGGAACGAGCAGTACTTC.

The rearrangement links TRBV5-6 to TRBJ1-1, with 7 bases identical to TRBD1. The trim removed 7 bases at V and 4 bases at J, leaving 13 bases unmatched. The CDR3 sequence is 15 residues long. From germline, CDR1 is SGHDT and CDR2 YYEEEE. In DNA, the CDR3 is TGTGCCAGCGTTGGACAGGAAACTCGGGGCACTGAAGCTTTCTTT. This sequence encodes CASVGQETRGTEAFF. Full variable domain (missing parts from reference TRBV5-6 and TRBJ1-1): DAGVTQSPTHLIKTRGQQVTLRCSPKSGHDTVSWYQQALGQGPQFIFQYYEEEERQRGNFPDRFSGHQFPNYSSELNVNALLLGDSALYLCASVGQETRGTEAFFGQGTRLTVV.

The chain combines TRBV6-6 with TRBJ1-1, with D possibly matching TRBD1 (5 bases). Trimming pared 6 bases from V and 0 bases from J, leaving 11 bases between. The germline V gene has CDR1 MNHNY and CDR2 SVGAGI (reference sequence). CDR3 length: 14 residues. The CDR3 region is CASRDRQMNTEAFF. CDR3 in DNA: TGTGCCAGCAGGGATAGACAGATGAACACTGAAGCTTTCTTT.

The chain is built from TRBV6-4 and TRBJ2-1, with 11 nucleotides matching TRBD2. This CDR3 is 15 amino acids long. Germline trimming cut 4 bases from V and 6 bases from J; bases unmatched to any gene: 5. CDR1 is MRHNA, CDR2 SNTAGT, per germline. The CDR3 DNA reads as TGTGCCAGCAGTGTTACTAGCGGGGGACCCAATGAGCAGTTCTTC. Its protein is CASSVTSGGPNEQFF.